These 29 T cell receptor beta chains originate from one sample sequenced in a study of OX40 agonist ivuxolimab in advanced cancers. Method: immunoSEQ multiplex PCR; TCRdb's copy keeps in-frame clones and lacks some. The sample has around 81,000 clones, roughly 90% seen once. The sequenced sample was CD4+ or CD8+ T cells sorted from blood, obtained in a trial of the OX40 agonist ivuxolimab. The receptors come from an adult with an advanced solid tumor such as melanoma, head and neck, liver or kidney cancer.

V and J are TRBV28 and TRBJ2-7; perhaps TRBD1 as D (6 bases). The CDR3 has 15 residues. The germline V and J ends were trimmed by 0 bases and 2 bases, with 11 bases remaining between them. In germline, CDR1 is MDHEN, CDR2 SYDVKM. In DNA form, the CDR3 reads TGTGCCAGCAGTTTATGGACTGCAGGGGCCTACGAGCAGTACTTC. Translating it yields CASSLWTAGAYEQYF.

CDR3 residues: CASSSAGGFPNTEAFF. DNA for the CDR3: TGTGCCAGTAGTTCGGCAGGGGGCTTTCCGAACACTGAAGCTTTCTTT. The chain couples TRBV19 to TRBJ1-1, with 8 bases aligning to TRBD1. Germline loops: CDR1 LNHDA, CDR2 SQIVND (reference sequence). Trimming cost V 5 bases and J 1 base; bases outside gene matches: 9. This CDR3 is 16 amino acids long.

CDR3 loop: CASPGGRPNEQFF. The CDR3 DNA reads as TGCGCCAGCCCCGGGGGCAGGCCCAATGAGCAGTTCTTC. V is TRBV4-3 and J is TRBJ2-1; D could derive from TRBD1 or TRBD2 (6 bases each). V was trimmed by 8 bases and J by 6 bases, leaving 14 bases between them. Germline CDR1 and CDR2: LGHNA and YSLEER. The CDR3 contains 13 residues.

V gene TRBV7-3 combines with J gene TRBJ2-1; 7 bases are shared with TRBD2. CDR3 size: 13 residues. Germline V gene lookup returns CDR1 SGHTA and CDR2 FQGTGA. V gave up 11 bases and J gave up 5 bases; unmatched junction bases: 9. Here the CDR3 reads CAGGDGGHNEQFF. In DNA, the CDR3 is TGTGCCGGGGGGGACGGCGGTCACAATGAGCAGTTCTTC.

The chain combines TRBV18 with TRBJ1-6; 8 nucleotides align to TRBD1. The V gene end was trimmed by 5 bases and the J gene end by 7 bases; junction bases not matched to a gene: 7. The CDR3 is 15 amino acids. Germline V gene data show CDR1 as KGHSH and CDR2 as LQKENI. The CDR3 sequence is CASSASGQANSPLHF. The DNA of the CDR3 is TGTGCCAGCTCAGCGTCGGGACAGGCGAATTCACCCCTCCACTTT.

The J gene is TRBJ2-7, the V gene TRBV2; the D gene is possibly TRBD1 (5 bases). Deletions cut 6 bases from V and 3 bases from J, with 9 bases between. CDR1 is SNHLY, CDR2 FYNNEI, per germline. The CDR3 loop spans 12 amino acids. CDR3 loop: CASSSQGYEQYF. In DNA form, the CDR3 reads TGTGCCAGCAGCTCCCAGGGCTACGAGCAGTACTTC.

The V gene is TRBV18, the J gene TRBJ2-5; perhaps TRBD2 as D (6 bases). Trimming stripped 3 bases from V and 1 base from J, with 9 bases between. The germline gives CDR1 KGHSH, CDR2 LQKENI. The CDR3 is made up of 14 amino acids. CDR3 bases: TGTGCCAGCTCACCGCCGGGACTCCAAGAGACCCAGTACTTC. This gives the protein CASSPPGLQETQYF. Supplemented by reference TRBV18 and TRBJ2-5, the full variable domain reads NAGVMQNPRHLVRRRGQEARLRCSPMKGHSHVYWYRQLPEEGLKFMVYLQKENIIDESGMPKERFSAEFPKEGPSILRIQQVVRGDSAAYFCASSPPGLQETQYFGPGTRLLVL.

J is TRBJ2-3 and V is TRBV27; 12 bases fit TRBD2. The CDR3 length is 18 residues. The trim removed 5 bases at V and 3 bases at J, leaving 12 bases unmatched. Germline V gene lookup returns CDR1 MNHEY and CDR2 SMNVEV (reference sequence). The CDR3 nucleotides read TGTGCCAGCAGTCCGTATAGACTAGCGGGAGAGGGAACAGATACGCAGTATTTT. Its protein product is CASSPYRLAGEGTDTQYF.

V is TRBV6-6 and J is TRBJ1-6, with D hard to call. This CDR3 has 16 residues. Trimming removed 5 bases from V and 7 bases from J, with 18 bases in between. CDR1 and CDR2 from the germline V gene are MNHNY and SVGAGI (reference sequence). CDR3 nucleotides: TGTGCCAGCAGTCCCCGCGGCAGGACGTCCAATTCACCCCTCCACTTT. This sequence encodes CASSPRGRTSNSPLHF.

V is TRBV19 and J is TRBJ1-5, with a possible D match to TRBD1 (6 bases). Germline CDR1 is LNHDA and CDR2 is SQIVND (reference sequence). Trimming pared 8 bases from V and 3 bases from J, leaving 17 bases between. The CDR3 covers 15 residues. CDR3 amino acids: CASRTAFKNNQPQHF. In DNA, the CDR3 is TGTGCCAGTCGGACAGCTTTTAAAAACAATCAGCCCCAGCATTTT. The full variable domain, completed using reference TRBV19 and TRBJ1-5, is DGGITQSPKYLFRKEGQNVTLSCEQNLNHDAMYWYRQDPGQGLRLIYYSQIVNDFQKGDIAEGYSVSREKKESFPLTVTSAQKNPTAFYLCASRTAFKNNQPQHFGDGTRLSIL.

This clone has a handful of counts. V and J are TRBV4-1 and TRBJ2-7; TRBD2 matches 8 bases. The CDR3 totals 15 residues. J lost 2 bases, V lost 1 base, and 4 bases had no gene match. Germline CDR1 and CDR2: MGHRA and YSYEKL. For the CDR3, the DNA is TGCGCCAGCAGCCAAGGACTAGCGAATACCTACGAGCAGTACTTC. Translated, it gives CASSQGLANTYEQYF.

V gene TRBV18 combines with J gene TRBJ2-7; 7 nucleotides agree with TRBD1. V lost 4 bases to trimming and J lost 4 bases; unmatched junction nucleotides: 1. Germline V gives CDR1 KGHSH, CDR2 LQKENI. This CDR3 spans 12 amino acids. This CDR3 reads CASSLQGYEQYF. The CDR3 DNA reads TGTGCCAGCTCACTACAGGGGTACGAGCAGTACTTC.

The genes are TRBV15 and TRBJ1-2; D may be TRBD1 (6 bases). Germline-derived CDR1 and CDR2 are LNHNV and YYDKDF (reference sequence). This CDR3 has 14 residues. V was cut by 0 bases and J by 9 bases, with 14 bases left in between. The CDR3 DNA reads TGTGCCACCAGCAGAGATCGAACAGGGCGAAGCTACACCTTC. Its translation: CATSRDRTGRSYTF.

This clone was counted a few times. The chain couples TRBV12-5 to TRBJ1-1; D not certain. The CDR3 covers 12 residues. Germline CDR1 reads LGHNT; CDR2 reads FRNRAP. Trimming took 1 base from V and 8 from J, leaving 8 bases between them. The CDR3 DNA follows: TGTGCTAGTGGTTTGGCCGGAAGGGAAGCTTTCTTT. Translated: CASGLAGREAFF.

Here the CDR3 reads CASSDRPKGDEQYF. CDR3 DNA: TGCGCCAGCAGTGACCGACCCAAAGGCGACGAGCAGTACTTC. The rearrangement links TRBV10-1 to TRBJ2-7, with D unclear. V lost 3 bases to trimming and J lost 5 bases, with 14 bases between them. The CDR3 totals 14 residues. Germline loops: CDR1 WNHNN, CDR2 SYGVQD (reference sequence).

The V call is TRBV5-4, the J call TRBJ2-7, with 7 positions matching TRBD2. Per germline, CDR1 SGHNT and CDR2 YYREEE (reference sequence). Germline trimming cut 4 bases from V and 5 bases from J; bases unmatched to any gene: 15. This CDR3 is 16 amino acids long. The CDR3 coding sequence is TGTGCCAGCAGCGGACCGACTAGCCCGTTGGGTCACGAGCAGTACTTC. It encodes CASSGPTSPLGHEQYF.

The chain uses TRBV25-1 and TRBJ2-2; 8 positions agree with TRBD2. CDR1 and CDR2 from the germline V gene are MGHDK and SYGVNS. CDR3 length equals 15 residues. The ends lost 7 bases at V and 0 bases at J; junction bases unmatched: 4. The CDR3 sequence: CASTEAGANTGELFF. CDR3 bases: TGTGCCAGCACGGAAGCGGGAGCGAACACCGGGGAGCTGTTTTTT.

The V gene is TRBV7-2, the J gene TRBJ2-4; unclear D gene. Between the trimmed V and J ends, which lost 8 bases and 7 bases, there was a span of 12 bases. The CDR3 totals 12 residues. Per the germline V gene, CDR1 is SGHTA and CDR2 is FQGNSA. CDR3 DNA sequence: TGTGCCAGCGGATTGGGTCCGAACATTCAGTACTTC. Protein: CASGLGPNIQYF. The variable domain in full, completed from reference TRBV7-2 and TRBJ2-4, reads GAGVSQSPSNKVTEKGKDVELRCDPISGHTALYWYRQSLGQGLEFLIYFQGNSAPDKSGLPSDRFSAERTGGSVSTLTIQRTQQEDSAVYLCASGLGPNIQYFGAGTRLSVL.

The chain links TRBV18 to TRBJ2-2; D remains ambiguous. This CDR3 contains 16 residues. Trimming cost V 2 bases and J 3 bases, with 13 bases left between them. Germline assignment: CDR1 KGHSH and CDR2 LQKENI. CDR3 sequence reads: CASSPGIALDTGELFF. The CDR3 nucleotides are TGTGCCAGCTCACCAGGGATAGCCCTCGACACCGGGGAGCTGTTTTTT.

A single count supports this clone. V and J are TRBV2 and TRBJ1-1, with 9 bases that match TRBD1. Germline CDR1 and CDR2: SNHLY and FYNNEI. J gave up 1 base and V 6 bases, and 3 bases lay outside the gene matches. This CDR3 comprises 14 residues. This CDR3 is CASSGQGWNTEAFF. Written as DNA, the CDR3 is TGTGCCAGCAGCGGACAGGGGTGGAACACTGAAGCTTTCTTT.

V usage is TRBV7-2 and J usage is TRBJ1-5; unclear D gene. Trimming pared 5 bases from V and 2 bases from J, leaving 13 bases between. The CDR3 loop spans 15 amino acids. From germline, CDR1 is SGHTA and CDR2 FQGNSA. CDR3 region: CASSPNSVGNQPQHF. The CDR3 coding sequence is TGTGCCAGCAGCCCAAATTCGGTGGGCAATCAGCCCCAGCATTTT.

The rearrangement links TRBV15 to TRBJ2-3, with a weak D call TRBD2 (6 bases). V was pared by 0 bases and J by 3 bases, with 19 bases between. The CDR3 is 18 amino acids. Germline lookup yields CDR1 LNHNV and CDR2 YYDKDF (reference sequence). The CDR3 protein is CATSRDSPQGGGTDTQYF. DNA of the CDR3: TGTGCCACCAGCAGAGATTCCCCCCAGGGAGGCGGGACAGATACGCAGTATTTT. Variable domain in full (rest from reference TRBV15 and TRBJ2-3): DAMVIQNPRYQVTQFGKPVTLSCSQTLNHNVMYWYQQKSSQAPKLLFHYYDKDFNNEADTPDNFQSRRPNTSFCFLDIRSPGLGDTAMYLCATSRDSPQGGGTDTQYFGPGTRLTVL.

V usage is TRBV18 and J usage is TRBJ2-7; possibly TRBD1 for D (6 bases). The V and J ends lost 2 bases and 0 bases respectively, with 14 bases between them. This CDR3 comprises 16 residues. The germline V gene has CDR1 KGHSH and CDR2 LQKENI. The CDR3 bases are TGTGCCAGCTCACCATACTTCCAGGGACACTCCTACGAGCAGTACTTC. It is translated as CASSPYFQGHSYEQYF.

CDR3: CASSSNFKGGSYGYTF. The CDR3 DNA follows: TGTGCCAGCAGCTCCAACTTCAAGGGAGGGAGCTATGGCTACACCTTC. V is TRBV28 and J is TRBJ1-2; D is ambiguous. V lost 6 bases and J 4 bases, leaving 21 bases between the germline ends. Germline CDR1 and CDR2: MDHEN and SYDVKM. The CDR3 totals 16 residues.

The chain links TRBV7-8 to TRBJ1-2, with D hard to call. The germline V and J ends were trimmed by 0 bases and 6 bases, with 11 bases remaining between them. Germline CDR1 is SGHVS and CDR2 is FQNEAQ. The CDR3 has 14 residues. The CDR3 DNA is TGTGCCAGCAGCTTAGCAGGGAGTGTGAATGGCTACACCTTC. Its protein is CASSLAGSVNGYTF.

The CDR3 nucleotides read TGTGCCAGCAGTTACCAAGGACTAGCGGGACCTGAGCAGTTCTTC. Translating it yields CASSYQGLAGPEQFF. The V and J genes are TRBV6-5 and TRBJ2-1; TRBD2 matches 12 bases. This CDR3 spans 15 amino acids. Germline assignment: CDR1 MNHEY and CDR2 SVGAGI. V trimming: 2 bases; J trimming: 9 bases; junction bases outside the gene matches: 5.

The chain joins TRBV27 to TRBJ2-7; D uncertain. V was cut by 0 bases and J by 2 bases, with 11 bases left in between. The CDR3 totals 15 residues. The V gene's germline CDR1 is MNHEY and CDR2 SMNVEV (reference sequence). CDR3 sequence: CASSLSPGPPYEQYF. The CDR3, as DNA: TGTGCCAGCAGTTTATCCCCCGGGCCCCCCTACGAGCAGTACTTC.

The genes are TRBV7-3 and TRBJ2-3; D is unresolved. The CDR3 loop spans 13 amino acids. Germline V gene lookup returns CDR1 SGHTA and CDR2 FQGTGA. V was clipped by 5 bases and J by 6 bases, with 12 bases between them. The CDR3 loop reads CASSPPNLDTQYF. The CDR3 DNA reads as TGTGCCAGCAGCCCCCCTAACCTCGATACGCAGTATTTT.

The chain carries TRBV10-2 and TRBJ2-6; D tentatively fits TRBD1 or TRBD2 (5 bases each). CDR1 is WSHSY, CDR2 SAAADI, per germline. The CDR3 is made up of 14 amino acids. Trimming removed 8 bases at V and 1 base at J, with 9 bases between. Here the CDR3 reads CASLGESGANVLTF. CDR3 sequence (DNA): TGCGCCAGCTTGGGGGAGTCTGGGGCCAACGTCCTGACTTTC.